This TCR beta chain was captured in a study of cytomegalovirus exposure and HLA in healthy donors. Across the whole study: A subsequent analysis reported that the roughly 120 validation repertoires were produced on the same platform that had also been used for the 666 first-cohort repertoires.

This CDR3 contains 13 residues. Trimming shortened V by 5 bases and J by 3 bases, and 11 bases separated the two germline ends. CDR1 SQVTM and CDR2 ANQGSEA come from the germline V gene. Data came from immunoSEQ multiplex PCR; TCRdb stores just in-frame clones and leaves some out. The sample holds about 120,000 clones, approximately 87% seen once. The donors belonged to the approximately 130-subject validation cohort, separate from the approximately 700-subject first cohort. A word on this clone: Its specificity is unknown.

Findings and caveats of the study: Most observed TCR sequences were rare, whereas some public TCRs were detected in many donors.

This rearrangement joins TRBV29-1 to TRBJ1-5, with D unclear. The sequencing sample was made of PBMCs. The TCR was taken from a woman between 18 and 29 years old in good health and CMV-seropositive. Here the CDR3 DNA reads TGCAGCGTTAAGTCACAGACCAATCAGCCCCAGCATTTT. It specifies CSVKSQTNQPQHF. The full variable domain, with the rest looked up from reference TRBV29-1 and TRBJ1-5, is SAVISQKPSRDICQRGTSLTIQCQVDSQVTMMFWYRQQPGQSLTLIATANQGSEATYESGFVIDKFPISRPNLTFSTLTVSNMSPEDSSIYLCSVKSQTNQPQHFGDGTRLSIL.